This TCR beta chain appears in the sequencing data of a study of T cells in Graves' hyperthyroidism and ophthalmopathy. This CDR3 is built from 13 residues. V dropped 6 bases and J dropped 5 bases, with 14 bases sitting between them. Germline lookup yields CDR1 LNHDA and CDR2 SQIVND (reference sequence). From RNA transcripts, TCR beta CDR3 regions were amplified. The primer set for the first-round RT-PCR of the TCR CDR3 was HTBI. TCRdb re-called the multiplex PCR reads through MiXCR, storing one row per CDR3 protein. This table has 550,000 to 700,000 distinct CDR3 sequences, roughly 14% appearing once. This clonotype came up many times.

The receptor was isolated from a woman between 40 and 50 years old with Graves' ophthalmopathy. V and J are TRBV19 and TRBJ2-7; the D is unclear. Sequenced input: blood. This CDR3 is CASRDPRGHEQYF. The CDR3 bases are TGTGCCAGTAGGGACCCCCGTGGGCACGAGCAGTACTTC.